The source of this T cell receptor (beta chain) is a study of shared clonotypes between healthy human individuals. This clone was detected a few times. Germline CDR1 and CDR2: SGHTA and FQGTGA. The CDR3 runs 14 residues. V lost 8 bases and J lost 7; bases outside the gene matches: 10. The authors ran the assay at deep level. Profiling relied on immunoSEQ multiplex PCR, and the TCRdb table lists in-frame clones only, not all of them. The sample yields approximately 530,000 clones, about 96% seen once. Sequences were obtained from naive CD4+ T cells sorted from blood. The subset is: CD45RA+ positively selected. The V and J genes are TRBV7-3 and TRBJ2-1; TRBD2 aligns across 8 bases. The clonotype comes from a woman aged 30 to 39 in good health. The CDR3 DNA follows: TGTGCCAGCGCCCCAGCGGGAGTTTCAAATGAGCAGTTCTTC. Its protein is CASAPAGVSNEQFF.